This TCR beta chain came from a study of T-cell memory formation after mild COVID-19. Study details: TCR clusters mostly belonged to single donors. Study outcomes and limitations: Among CD4+ contracting clones, most were CM and EM, and CD8+ ones EMRA. Day 15 to 85 contractors were CD4/CD8 balanced; later expanders leaned CD4+.

Points on this clonotype: Its antigen is undetermined.

TCRdb ran MiXCR on the 5' RACE reads and lists one entry per CDR3 protein. This table has under 450,000 distinct CDR3 sequences, 20% to 25% appearing once. Germline V gene lookup returns CDR1 PRHDT and CDR2 FYEKMQ (reference sequence). This CDR3 comprises 15 residues. The J segment lost 4 bases and the V segment lost 5 bases, leaving 8 bases of the junction unmatched. The sequence derives from a young man who had mild COVID-19 (a few samples of this study predate the infection). Cell type and time point are not known. Sequenced: PBMCs or a T cell subset sorted from them (not recorded which). J is TRBJ2-7 and V is TRBV13; 10 nucleotides match TRBD1. CDR3: CASSPGGTGVYEQYF. The CDR3 bases are TGTGCCAGCAGCCCGGGGGGGACAGGGGTATACGAGCAGTACTTC.